This TCR beta chain was captured in a study of long-term antiretroviral therapy in people with HIV. Broader study findings: An increase in diversity followed ART, yet levels stayed below transplant donor controls.

A remark on this clone: What it recognizes is unknown.

Version v3.0 of the immunoSEQ assay was performed at survey level. Produced via immunoSEQ multiplex PCR; TCRdb's table is partial and in-frame only. The sample yields fewer than 25,000 clones, more than 70% seen once. Per donor, a minimum of one pre-ART and a minimum of two post-ART PBMC samples were available. Treatment of all HIV participants took place in the United States. The source was unsorted PBMCs, collected around 2.7 years after starting antiretroviral therapy. This clonotype was sampled from a woman between 45 and 65 years old with HIV.

CDR3 protein: CASSSRPRDTQYF. The CDR3 DNA reads TGTGCCAGCAGCTCTCGTCCTAGAGACACGCAGTATTTT. The genes are TRBV7-8 and TRBJ2-3; D remains unclear. The V gene's germline CDR1 is SGHVS and CDR2 FQNEAQ. The CDR3 is made up of 13 amino acids. V was pared by 4 bases and J by 9 bases, with 14 bases between.